Below are 5 T cell receptor beta chains sequenced from a single sample in a study of T-cell memory formation after mild COVID-19. In TCRdb, the 5' RACE reads were re-called with MiXCR into one record per CDR3 protein. The sample shows roughly 240,000 distinct CDR3 sequences, approximately 15% of them seen only once. Sequencing input: PBMCs or a T cell subset sorted from them (not recorded which). These receptors came from an adult woman who had mild COVID-19 (a few samples of this study predate the infection). Cell type and time point are not known.

The V call is TRBV19, the J call TRBJ2-6; D possibly corresponds to TRBD1 (5 bases). V was shortened by 2 bases and J by 1 base, with 12 bases between the two germline ends. The germline V gene has CDR1 LNHDA and CDR2 SQIVND (reference sequence). This CDR3 is built from 17 residues. CDR3 residues: CASSIIGVASGANVLTF. The CDR3, as DNA: TGTGCCAGTAGTATAATAGGGGTAGCTTCTGGGGCCAACGTCCTGACTTTC.

The rearrangement links TRBV11-3 to TRBJ2-2; 10 nucleotides agree with TRBD2. This CDR3 has 16 residues. V was pared by 4 bases and J by 5 bases, with 7 bases of the junction left unmatched. The germline V gene encodes CDR1 SGHNT and CDR2 YENEEA. DNA of the CDR3: TGTGCCAGCAGCTCCTTAGCGGGGGGCCGAACCGGGGAGCTGTTTTTT. It yields the protein CASSSLAGGRTGELFF.

This clonotype was detected only once. The genes are TRBV2 and TRBJ2-3; the match to TRBD1 covers 9 bases. This CDR3 contains 14 residues. The trim removed 6 bases at V and 3 bases at J, leaving 4 bases unmatched. CDR1 and CDR2 (germline): SNHLY, FYNNEI. The CDR3 loop reads CASRAGTGTDTQYF. The CDR3 nucleotides are TGTGCCAGCAGGGCCGGGACAGGGACAGATACGCAGTATTTT.

This clonotype was counted only a few times. The chain combines TRBV7-2 with TRBJ2-5; D tentatively fits TRBD1 or TRBD2 (5 bases each). Germline-derived CDR1 and CDR2 are SGHTA and FQGNSA. The CDR3 covers 16 residues. Trimming took off 6 bases at V and 4 bases at J, with 21 bases between the two ends. CDR3 loop: CASSYLWGIEAETQYF. The DNA for the CDR3 is TGTGCCAGCAGTTATCTTTGGGGGATAGAGGCAGAGACCCAGTACTTC.

This clonotype turned up a few times. The chain couples TRBV5-1 to TRBJ2-7; no clear D gene. V lost 4 bases to trimming and J lost 3 bases, with 14 bases between them. The germline V gene encodes CDR1 SGHRS and CDR2 YFSETQ. The CDR3 runs to 14 residues. The CDR3 loop reads CASSETAVRYEQYF. The CDR3 DNA reads TGCGCCAGCAGCGAGACCGCCGTGCGCTACGAGCAGTACTTC.